These 32 T cell receptor beta chains share one sample of origin, sequenced in a study of long-term antiretroviral therapy in people with HIV (dated by TCRdb to the early 2020s). The immunoSEQ hsTCRB v3.0 assay was used at survey level resolution for TRB variable region sequencing. TCRdb took over this immuneACCESS table, retaining in-frame rearrangements with V and J assigned. Such tables are incomplete; in checked studies, under half of the missing clones stem from an unresolved V gene, and the remainder is unexplained. In this sample the table shows 25,000 to 35,000 clones, 96% of which occur a single time. The top ten hold 2.4% of the sample. The specimen was unsorted PBMCs, collected around 6.6 years after starting antiretroviral therapy. Every receptor here comes from a man aged 25 to 40 with HIV.

V usage is TRBV7-2 and J usage is TRBJ2-3; possibly TRBD2 for D (6 bases). Trimming pared 7 bases from V and 2 bases from J, leaving 16 bases between. Germline values: CDR1 SGHTA, CDR2 FQGNSA. This CDR3 contains 15 residues. CDR3 in DNA: TGTGCCAGCACCCTGACGGGACTCAACACAGATACGCAGTATTTT. Its translation is CASTLTGLNTDTQYF.

V gene TRBV18 combines with J gene TRBJ1-1, with 7 positions matching TRBD1. V was pared by 2 bases and J by 2 bases, with 8 bases of the junction left unmatched. This CDR3 is built from 16 residues. The germline V gene encodes CDR1 KGHSH and CDR2 LQKENI. The CDR3: CASSPIQGGSNTEAFF. The DNA for the CDR3 is TGTGCCAGCTCACCAATACAAGGGGGCAGTAACACTGAAGCTTTCTTT.

The chain couples TRBV21-1 to TRBJ2-5. TRBV21-1 is a recognized pseudogene. This CDR3 has 13 residues. The CDR3 region is CASSVGSEETQYF. In nucleotides, the CDR3 is TGTGCCAGCTCCGTCGGATCAGAAGAGACCCAGTACTTC.

This rearrangement joins TRBV4-1 to TRBJ2-7; 9 positions match TRBD1. The germline gives CDR1 MGHRA, CDR2 YSYEKL. The CDR3 runs to 16 residues. V lost 4 bases, J lost 3 bases, and 10 bases stayed unmatched. The DNA for the CDR3 is TGCGCCAGCAGCCGCATGCCGGGACAGGGAAACTACGAGCAGTACTTC. Translation: CASSRMPGQGNYEQYF.

This chain connects TRBV29-1 to TRBJ2-2; D may be TRBD1 or TRBD2 (6 bases each). V was shortened by 1 base and J by 3 bases, with 12 bases between the two germline ends. The CDR3 has 15 amino acids. Germline values: CDR1 SQVTM, CDR2 ANQGSEA. The CDR3 nucleotides read TGCAGCGTTGAAGGGGGGGCCCTAGACACCGGGGAGCTGTTTTTT. This encodes CSVEGGALDTGELFF.

This rearrangement joins TRBV10-3 to TRBJ1-2, with D possibly matching TRBD1 (6 bases). This CDR3 region has 19 residues. Germline-derived CDR1 and CDR2 are ENHRY and SYGVKD. V lost 0 bases, J lost 4 bases, and 24 bases lay in between. This CDR3 reads CAISESTGDGGPVFYGYTF. The CDR3 nucleotides are TGTGCCATCAGTGAGTCGACTGGGGACGGGGGGCCAGTGTTCTATGGCTACACCTTC.

The J gene is TRBJ2-1, the V gene TRBV10-3; 11 positions agree with TRBD2. V was pared by 0 bases and J by 6 bases, with 4 bases of the junction left unmatched. This CDR3 is built from 16 residues. Germline V gives CDR1 ENHRY, CDR2 SYGVKD. This CDR3 is CAISESGLAATNEQFF. The CDR3, as DNA: TGTGCCATCAGTGAGTCGGGACTAGCGGCCACCAATGAGCAGTTCTTC.

The gene calls are TRBV7-8 and TRBJ2-1; 7 bases are a match to TRBD1. This CDR3 has 15 amino acids. V lost 5 bases, J lost 2 bases, and 6 bases stayed unmatched. CDR1 is SGHVS, CDR2 FQNEAQ, per germline. The CDR3 DNA reads as TGTGCCAGCAGCAGGATGACAGGGACCTACAATGAGCAGTTCTTC. It yields the protein CASSRMTGTYNEQFF.

The chain employs TRBV14 and TRBJ1-2; D may be TRBD1 (6 bases). With 4 bases removed from V and 4 bases from J, the gap between germline ends came to 13 bases. The CDR3 is 14 amino acids. From germline, CDR1 is SGHDN and CDR2 FVKESK. CDR3 DNA: TGTGCCAGCAGCCTCGGGACAATGGGCTATGGCTACACCTTC. Its protein product is CASSLGTMGYGYTF. The whole variable domain, filled in from reference TRBV14 and TRBJ1-2, reads EAGVTQFPSHSVIEKGQTVTLRCDPISGHDNLYWYRRVMGKEIKFLLHFVKESKQDESGMPNNRFLAERTGGTYSTLKVQPAELEDSGVYFCASSLGTMGYGYTFGSGTRLTVV.

The V call is TRBV7-9, the J call TRBJ2-3, with 10 bases identical to TRBD2. After removal of 4 bases from V and 0 bases from J, the junction contained 4 bases not matched to a gene. The CDR3 is 16 amino acids. The germline V gene encodes CDR1 SEHNR and CDR2 FQNEAQ (reference sequence). The DNA of the CDR3 is TGTGCCAGCAGCTCCCAAGCGGGAGGGAGCACAGATACGCAGTATTTT. Its protein product is CASSSQAGGSTDTQYF.

The chain couples TRBV4-2 to TRBJ2-7; D possibly matches TRBD1 or TRBD2 (5 bases each). The CDR3 extends over 16 amino acids. Trimming pared 0 bases from V and 2 bases from J, leaving 14 bases between. Germline CDR1 LGHNA, CDR2 YNFKEQ. The CDR3 region has the DNA TGTGCCAGCAGCCAAGAATTGGGGGTTGTCGCCTACGAGCAGTACTTC. Its protein is CASSQELGVVAYEQYF.

The gene calls are TRBV4-1 and TRBJ1-6; D not resolved. The germline V and J ends were trimmed by 0 bases and 0 bases, with 9 bases remaining between them. The CDR3 length is 17 residues. CDR1 and CDR2 from the germline V gene are MGHRA and YSYEKL. CDR3: CASSQEARPSYNSPLHF. The CDR3 DNA reads as TGCGCCAGCAGCCAAGAGGCGCGCCCCTCCTATAATTCACCCCTCCACTTT.

This chain links TRBV9 with TRBJ1-1, with TRBD1 matching 7 bases. After removal of 4 bases from V and 4 bases from J, the junction contained 10 bases not matched to a gene. Germline V gives CDR1 SGDLS, CDR2 YYNGEE. There are 15 residues in the CDR3. The DNA for the CDR3 is TGTGCCAGCAGCTCGAGAGAGGGGGCGGTCACTGAAGCTTTCTTT. Translating gives CASSSREGAVTEAFF.

The chain uses TRBV4-1 and TRBJ2-3; D gene uncertain. CDR1 and CDR2 from the germline V gene are MGHRA and YSYEKL. V was pared by 1 base and J by 1 base, with 9 bases between. The CDR3 is 15 residues long. CDR3 in amino acids: CASSQVGSRTDTQYF. In DNA, the CDR3 is TGCGCCAGCAGCCAAGTTGGTAGCCGCACAGATACGCAGTATTTT.

This clone was seen just once. The genes are TRBV7-9 and TRBJ1-1; D gene ambiguous. From germline, CDR1 is SEHNR and CDR2 FQNEAQ (reference sequence). V lost 3 bases to trimming and J lost 7 bases, with 9 bases between them. The CDR3 runs 12 residues. CDR3 sequence reads: CASSFTSLEAFF. The CDR3 coding sequence is TGTGCCAGCAGCTTCACTTCCCTTGAAGCTTTCTTT.

V usage is TRBV7-8 and J usage is TRBJ2-7; D gene unclear. The germline V and J ends were trimmed by 4 bases and 5 bases, with 12 bases remaining between them. There are 13 residues in the CDR3. Germline lookup yields CDR1 SGHVS and CDR2 FQNEAQ. The chain's CDR3 is CASSSIAGHEQYF. CDR3 nucleotides: TGTGCCAGCAGCTCCATCGCAGGCCACGAGCAGTACTTC.

The chain couples TRBV7-2 to TRBJ2-3; 10 bases are shared with TRBD2. The CDR3 contains 16 residues. Per germline, CDR1 SGHTA and CDR2 FQGNSA. Trimming cost V 2 bases and J 3 bases; bases outside gene matches: 5. The CDR3 DNA reads as TGTGCCAGCAGCTTAATAGCGGGGGGTCGGACAGATACGCAGTATTTT. Translated, it gives CASSLIAGGRTDTQYF.

V gene TRBV5-1 combines with J gene TRBJ1-1; 9 nucleotides agree with TRBD1. The CDR3 is 16 residues long. Trimming at V came to 2 bases and at J to 5 bases, leaving 10 bases not matched to a gene. Germline CDR1 reads SGHRS; CDR2 reads YFSETQ. CDR3 DNA: TGCGCCAGCAGCTTAATCGGCCCGGGACAGGGAACTGAAGCTTTCTTT. Residues: CASSLIGPGQGTEAFF. The variable domain in full, completed from reference TRBV5-1 and TRBJ1-1, reads KAGVTQTPRYLIKTRGQQVTLSCSPISGHRSVSWYQQTPGQGLQFLFEYFSETQRNKGNFPGRFSGRQFSNSRSEMNVSTLELGDSALYLCASSLIGPGQGTEAFFGQGTRLTVV.

V gene TRBV11-2 combines with J gene TRBJ1-3, with D possibly matching TRBD1 (5 bases). V lost 2 bases to trimming and J lost 1 base, with 9 bases between them. The CDR3 extends over 15 amino acids. Germline V gene data show CDR1 as SGHAT and CDR2 as FQNNGV. CDR3 DNA: TGTGCCAGCAGCTTAACAACAGGTTCTGGAAACACCATATATTTT. Protein: CASSLTTGSGNTIYF.

The chain joins TRBV6-5 to TRBJ1-6; no clear D. V was cut by 6 bases and J by 10 bases, with 19 bases left in between. CDR3 length: 15 residues. Germline lookup yields CDR1 MNHEY and CDR2 SVGAGI. This CDR3 reads CASSLTRAMGSPLHF. In DNA form, the CDR3 reads TGTGCCAGCAGCCTTACCCGGGCCATGGGGTCACCCCTCCACTTT.

The CDR3 coding sequence is TGTGCCAGCAGCGCAATGACAGGGGTGGGGGAGACCCAGTACTTC. It is translated as CASSAMTGVGETQYF. The genes are TRBV7-6 and TRBJ2-5; TRBD1 matches 8 bases. V trimming: 5 bases; J trimming: 5 bases; junction bases outside the gene matches: 10. The germline V gene has CDR1 SGHVS and CDR2 FNYEAQ. The CDR3 spans 15 residues.

The rearrangement uses TRBV6-6 and TRBJ2-1, with D unresolved. Trimming left V 8 bases short and J 5 bases short, with 4 bases between. CDR1 is MNHNY, CDR2 SVGAGI, per germline (reference sequence). This CDR3 region has 10 residues. The CDR3 sequence is CASSNNEQFF. DNA of the CDR3: TGTGCCAGCTCAAACAATGAGCAGTTCTTC.

The chain is built from TRBV4-3 and TRBJ2-5; D uncertain. This CDR3 is 18 amino acids long. CDR1 is LGHNA, CDR2 YSLEER, per germline. V gave up 0 bases and J gave up 5 bases, with 22 bases separating them. The CDR3 protein is CASSQDPEAQESEETQYF. The CDR3 DNA sequence: TGCGCCAGCAGCCAAGATCCGGAAGCTCAAGAATCAGAGGAGACCCAGTACTTC.

This chain connects TRBV5-1 to TRBJ1-5; weak D call: TRBD1 (5 bases). In germline, CDR1 is SGHRS, CDR2 YFSETQ. Between the trimmed V and J ends, which lost 0 bases and 4 bases, there was a span of 11 bases. This CDR3 is built from 15 residues. CDR3 loop: CASSLDGDENQPQHF. The CDR3 region has the DNA TGCGCCAGCAGCTTGGACGGGGACGAGAATCAGCCCCAGCATTTT.

J is TRBJ2-1 and V is TRBV15; no reliable D call. The germline gives CDR1 LNHNV, CDR2 YYDKDF (reference sequence). The V gene lost 2 bases and the J gene lost 9 bases, with 14 bases spanning the gap. This CDR3 is built from 14 residues. CDR3 protein: CATSRSGPPGEQFF. Here the CDR3 DNA reads TGTGCCACCAGCAGATCCGGGCCCCCAGGTGAGCAGTTCTTC.

The V and J genes are TRBV6-5 and TRBJ2-7, with 7 nucleotides matching TRBD1. The CDR3 is 15 amino acids. The germline gives CDR1 MNHEY, CDR2 SVGAGI. The J segment lost 2 bases and the V segment lost 6 bases, leaving 10 bases of the junction unmatched. The DNA of the CDR3 is TGTGCCAGCAGCCTTTTTACAGGACAGGCCTACGAGCAGTACTTC. Its protein product is CASSLFTGQAYEQYF.

The chain has TRBV18 and TRBJ1-1; possible D gene TRBD1, 6 bases. The V gene's germline CDR1 is KGHSH and CDR2 LQKENI. There are 16 residues in the CDR3. V was trimmed by 6 bases and J by 1 base, leaving 18 bases between them. The CDR3 sequence: CASSLSRGAGNTEAFF. The DNA of the CDR3 is TGTGCCAGCTCCCTATCCCGGGGGGCGGGGAACACTGAAGCTTTCTTT.

V usage is TRBV20-1 and J usage is TRBJ2-1; D gene uncertain. Germline V gives CDR1 DFQATT, CDR2 SNEGSKA (reference sequence). V lost 6 bases to trimming and J lost 3 bases, with 6 bases between them. The CDR3 runs 11 residues. The CDR3 sequence: CSATHYNEQFF. DNA for the CDR3: TGCAGTGCCACCCACTACAATGAGCAGTTCTTC.

This chain connects TRBV6-5 to TRBJ1-1, with 10 bases lining up with TRBD1. V was clipped by 4 bases and J by 7 bases; unmatched bases: 12. Germline lookup yields CDR1 MNHEY and CDR2 SVGAGI. The CDR3 runs 16 residues. The CDR3 DNA sequence: TGTGCCAGCAGTTCCCGGGACAGGGGAGCGGTTGGTGAAGCTTTCTTT. Translated: CASSSRDRGAVGEAFF.

This clone appeared a single time. This rearrangement joins TRBV7-6 to TRBJ2-5; tentatively, D is TRBD2 (5 bases). The CDR3 contains 14 residues. Germline V gene lookup returns CDR1 SGHVS and CDR2 FNYEAQ. V lost 2 bases, J lost 2 bases, and 9 bases lay in between. The CDR3: CASSLSGIQETQYF. The CDR3 nucleotides are TGTGCCAGCAGCTTAAGCGGCATTCAAGAGACCCAGTACTTC.

The chain links TRBV4-1 to TRBJ1-1; perhaps TRBD1 as D (6 bases). Germline loops: CDR1 MGHRA, CDR2 YSYEKL. The CDR3 is 15 amino acids. Trimming stripped 4 bases from V and 5 bases from J, with 17 bases between. CDR3 amino acids: CASSPSPGAGTEAFF. The CDR3 coding sequence is TGCGCCAGCAGCCCAAGTCCGGGGGCTGGTACTGAAGCTTTCTTT.

The chain uses TRBV5-4 and TRBJ2-2; TRBD2 aligns across 8 bases. V trimming: 3 bases; J trimming: 8 bases; junction bases outside the gene matches: 3. The CDR3 sequence is 13 residues long. Looked up from germline, CDR1 is SGHNT and CDR2 is YYREEE (reference sequence). The CDR3 DNA sequence: TGTGCCAGCAGCTCAAGCGGGAGAGGGGAGCTGTTTTTT. Translation: CASSSSGRGELFF.